This record looks at one T cell receptor beta chain sequence and its context. This CDR3 is 14 amino acids long. The V gene end was trimmed by 4 bases and the J gene end by 1 base; junction bases not matched to a gene: 3. Germline CDR1 and CDR2: MNHNY and SVGAGI (reference sequence). This record comes from a study of neoadjuvant anti-PD-1 for oral cavity cancer. Turning to the study itself: Non-progressing patients received a fourth nivolumab dose near day 43, then surgery on days 50-56.

Most PBMC samples had 480 ng input DNA in six replicates. TCRdb's copy holds only in-frame clones and misses some; the assay was immunoSEQ multiplex PCR. The profile shows approximately 74,000 clones, roughly four fifths of them singletons. Source: PBMCs, taken before nivolumab (anti-PD-1) treatment. V and J are TRBV6-6 and TRBJ2-5, with TRBD1 matching 7 bases. The clonotype comes from a person between 40 and 85 years old with oral cavity squamous cell carcinoma. CDR3 loop: CASSWGQTQETQYF. CDR3 coding DNA: TGTGCCAGCAGTTGGGGACAGACCCAAGAGACCCAGTACTTC.